A selection of T cell receptor beta chains follows, all from one sample in a study of T cells after posttransplantation cyclophosphamide. Sequenced by immunoSEQ multiplex PCR; TCRdb stores in-frame clones only, minus some. Of some 45,000 clones in the sample, roughly 88% were seen once. The sample was PBMCs, taken about 62 days after allogeneic stem cell transplant with posttransplant cyclophosphamide. Source of these receptors: a male patient aged 55 to 70 who received an allogeneic stem cell transplant from a related donor and was CMV-positive. Some T cells here may be from the graft donor. Each CDR3 is given with its conserved first and last residue. D genes are given only for firm matches. Only part of the rows carry a size: once, few, many, or a class if the clone is expanded.

abundance	d_gene	v_gene	j_gene	CDR3aa	CDR3nt
NA	NA	TRBV19	TRBJ1-5	CASSGVGGAPQHF	TGTGCCAGTAGTGGAGTCGGGGGGGCGCCCCAGCATTTT
NA	NA	TRBV19	TRBJ1-1	CASNSQGMNTEAFF	TGTGCCAGTAATTCTCAGGGTATGAACACTGAAGCTTTCTTT
NA	NA	TRBV2	TRBJ2-2	CASRAYITGTGELFF	TGTGCCAGCAGGGCCTACATAACAGGGACCGGGGAGCTGTTTTTT
NA	NA	TRBV19	TRBJ2-5	CASSIQGGRETQYF	TGTGCCAGTAGTATTCAGGGAGGTAGAGAGACCCAGTACTTC
NA	NA	TRBV5-1	TRBJ2-2	CASSELGQSNTGELFF	TGCGCCAGCAGCGAACTAGGACAGTCGAACACCGGGGAGCTGTTTTTT
NA	NA	TRBV19	TRBJ1-1	CASSIEAQSAEAFF	TGTGCCAGTAGTATAGAGGCACAGTCCGCTGAAGCTTTCTTT
NA	NA	TRBV6-1	TRBJ1-1	CASSEFYYEAFF	TGTGCCAGCAGTGAATTCTATTACGAAGCTTTCTTT
NA	TRBD1	TRBV7-9	TRBJ2-3	CASSLPGGVLVDTQYF	TGTGCCAGCAGCTTACCAGGGGGCGTTTTAGTAGATACGCAGTATTTT
NA	TRBD2	TRBV5-1	TRBJ2-5	CASSLAGTSEETQYF	TGCGCCAGCAGCTTGGCTGGGACTAGCGAAGAGACCCAGTACTTC
NA	TRBD1	TRBV18	TRBJ2-1	CASSANPGTGRNEQFF	TGTGCCAGCTCAGCGAATCCCGGGACAGGACGCAATGAGCAGTTCTTC
NA	NA	TRBV19	TRBJ1-5	CASSIVGSYGDQPQHF	TGTGCCAGTAGTATAGTTGGGTCATACGGGGATCAGCCCCAGCATTTT
NA	TRBD1	TRBV19	TRBJ2-6	CASSKGTAYSGANVLTF	TGTGCCAGTAGTAAGGGGACAGCCTACTCTGGGGCCAACGTCCTGACTTTC
once	TRBD2	TRBV6-5	TRBJ2-3	CASSSLAGGTDTQYF	TGTGCCAGCAGTTCCCTGGCGGGGGGAACAGATACGCAGTATTTT
NA	NA	TRBV11-2	TRBJ2-1	CASSLAHEQFF	TGTGCCAGCAGCTTAGCACACGAGCAGTTCTTC
NA	NA	TRBV5-5	TRBJ1-2	CASSPTRQTGSFGGYTF	TGTGCCAGCAGCCCCACGAGACAAACAGGAAGTTTTGGGGGCTACACCTTC
NA	NA	TRBV29-1	TRBJ1-3	CSVGRDSGNTIYF	TGCAGCGTAGGACGGGACTCTGGAAACACCATATATTTT
NA	NA	TRBV5-8	TRBJ2-3	CASSLEQSTDTQYF	TGTGCCAGCAGCTTGGAACAGAGCACAGATACGCAGTATTTT
NA	NA	TRBV5-4	TRBJ1-1	CASSLDSNTEAFF	TGTGCCAGCAGCTTGGACTCGAACACTGAAGCTTTCTTT
NA	TRBD1	TRBV2	TRBJ1-2	CASSVTGLYGYTF	TGTGCCAGCAGCGTGACAGGGCTTTATGGCTACACCTTC
once	NA	TRBV4-1	TRBJ2-1	CASSRVVNNEQFF	TGCGCCAGCAGCCGAGTCGTCAACAATGAGCAGTTCTTC
once	TRBD2	TRBV6-5	TRBJ2-1	CASSYSTSGADEQFF	TGTGCCAGCAGTTACTCGACTAGCGGGGCGGATGAGCAGTTCTTC
NA	NA	TRBV10-3	TRBJ1-2	CAISESGQLRDGYTF	TGTGCCATCAGTGAGTCTGGGCAGCTACGTGATGGCTACACCTTC
NA	NA	TRBV6-5	TRBJ1-5	CASSSRNQPQHF	TGTGCCAGCAGTTCCAGAAATCAGCCCCAGCATTTT
NA	TRBD2	TRBV5-1	TRBJ2-5	CASLSGASARGETQYF	TGCGCTAGCCTGAGCGGGGCCAGCGCCCGGGGAGAGACCCAGTACTTC
NA	NA	TRBV19	TRBJ2-2	CASSRYQGTGELFF	TGTGCCAGTAGCCGTTACCAGGGCACCGGGGAGCTGTTTTTT
NA	NA	TRBV27	TRBJ2-5	CASKQGVWETQYF	TGTGCCAGCAAACAGGGTGTATGGGAGACCCAGTACTTC
NA	NA	TRBV28	TRBJ1-1	CASSLLRVLLPEAFF	TGTGCCAGCAGTTTACTTCGGGTTCTGCTTCCTGAAGCTTTCTTT
NA	NA	TRBV18	TRBJ1-1	CASSPPTIGVNTEAFF	TGTGCCAGCTCACCTCCGACTATAGGCGTGAACACTGAAGCTTTCTTT
NA	NA	TRBV11-2	TRBJ2-5	CASSPSWGDETQYF	TGTGCCAGCAGCCCCTCCTGGGGGGACGAGACCCAGTACTTC
NA	TRBD2	TRBV2	TRBJ2-5	CASSDDEVAGETQYF	TGTGCCAGCAGTGACGATGAGGTAGCGGGGGAGACCCAGTACTTC
NA	NA	TRBV9	TRBJ1-1	CASSQGQNTEAFF	TGTGCCAGCAGCCAAGGACAGAACACTGAAGCTTTCTTT
once	NA	TRBV7-6	TRBJ2-5	CASSPLETQYF	TGTGCCAGCAGCCCCCTCGAGACCCAGTACTTC
NA	TRBD1	TRBV29-1	TRBJ2-7	CSVAAGGLHYEQYF	TGCAGCGTTGCCGCAGGGGGCCTCCACTACGAGCAGTACTTC
NA	NA	TRBV1	TRBJ1-5	CTSSQDARGCADSNQPQHF	TGCACCAGCAGCCAAGATGCCAGGGGCTGCGCCGATAGCAATCAGCCCCAGCATTTT
NA	NA	TRBV5-5	TRBJ1-5	CASSLGQLNQPQHF	TGTGCCAGCAGCTTGGGACAGCTGAATCAGCCCCAGCATTTT
NA	NA	TRBV20-1	TRBJ1-2	CSASSPFGYTF	TGCAGTGCTAGTAGCCCCTTTGGCTACACCTTC
NA	TRBD1	TRBV9	TRBJ1-2	CASSVDDRAVYGYTF	TGTGCCAGCAGCGTGGACGACAGGGCGGTGTATGGCTACACCTTC
NA	TRBD1	TRBV5-1	TRBJ1-2	CASSTNPGGSVYGYTF	TGCGCCAGCAGCACCAATCCAGGGGGCTCGGTCTATGGCTACACCTTC
NA	NA	TRBV6-6	TRBJ1-2	CASGSSTSGWSYTF	TGTGCCAGCGGCAGCTCAACCTCAGGTTGGAGCTACACCTTC
NA	NA	TRBV9	TRBJ1-6	CASNVDGSYNSPLHF	TGTGCCAGCAACGTAGACGGGTCCTATAATTCACCCCTCCACTTT
NA	TRBD2	TRBV9	TRBJ2-5	CASSVAPEVGLAGGGTQYF	TGTGCCAGCAGCGTAGCTCCGGAGGTCGGACTAGCGGGGGGAGGGACCCAGTACTTC
NA	TRBD2	TRBV10-3	TRBJ2-2	CAIKVGTSGGAAGELFF	TGTGCCATCAAAGTCGGGACTAGCGGGGGGGCCGCCGGGGAGCTGTTTTTT
few	NA	TRBV5-1	TRBJ2-7	CASSPSVGVDEQYF	TGCGCCAGCAGCCCATCGGTCGGGGTGGACGAGCAGTACTTC
few	TRBD1	TRBV5-1	TRBJ2-1	CASSSGTGVGEQFF	TGCGCCAGCAGCTCCGGGACAGGGGTAGGTGAGCAGTTCTTC
NA	TRBD2	TRBV5-1	TRBJ2-7	CASSKTSGTAFAQYF	TGCGCCAGCAGCAAGACTAGCGGGACCGCTTTTGCGCAGTACTTC
NA	TRBD2	TRBV5-1	TRBJ2-3	CASTPITGGGGTDTQYF	TGCGCCAGCACCCCCATAACGGGGGGGGGAGGCACAGATACGCAGTATTTT
NA	NA	TRBV5-1	TRBJ1-1	CASSAQGTTTEAFF	TGCGCCAGCAGCGCACAGGGAACGACCACTGAAGCTTTCTTT
NA	NA	TRBV11-2	TRBJ1-6	CASSLAPGNSPLHF	TGTGCCAGCAGCTTAGCGCCAGGGAATTCACCCCTCCACTTT
NA	NA	TRBV2	TRBJ1-6	CASSEFQGTDSPLHF	TGTGCCAGCAGTGAATTTCAGGGAACCGATTCACCCCTCCACTTT
few	NA	TRBV5-6	TRBJ1-2	CASSTLGQNYYGYTF	TGTGCCAGTTCCACATTGGGGCAGAACTACTATGGCTACACCTTC
once	NA	TRBV7-9	TRBJ1-2	CASSSGERDGYTF	TGTGCCAGCAGCTCGGGGGAACGGGATGGCTACACCTTC
NA	NA	TRBV2	TRBJ2-7	CASEGYEQYF	TGTGCCAGCGAGGGCTACGAGCAGTACTTC
NA	NA	TRBV18	TRBJ2-1	CASSQSGGLNNEQFF	TGTGCCAGCTCACAATCAGGGGGACTTAACAATGAGCAGTTCTTC
NA	NA	TRBV5-5	TRBJ1-2	CASSLDAAGAEGYTF	TGTGCCAGCAGCTTGGATGCTGCGGGGGCAGAGGGCTACACCTTC
NA	NA	TRBV14	TRBJ2-1	CASSQTSLNEQFF	TGTGCCAGCAGCCAAACCAGTTTGAATGAGCAGTTCTTC
NA	TRBD1	TRBV25-1	TRBJ1-1	CASSGWTGGSAEAFF	TGTGCCAGCAGTGGTTGGACAGGAGGAAGCGCTGAAGCTTTCTTT
NA	NA	TRBV7-9	TRBJ1-1	CASSSPDGLNTEAFF	TGTGCCAGCAGCTCGCCCGACGGGTTGAACACTGAAGCTTTCTTT
NA	NA	TRBV28	TRBJ1-2	CASSLFIYGYTF	TGTGCCAGCAGTTTATTCATCTATGGCTACACCTTC